This T cell receptor (beta chain) is drawn from a study of blood T cell repertoires in COVID-19. Study-wide background: Specimens from acute and convalescent COVID-19 originated in the United States, Italy and Spain. PBMCs, B-cell-depleted T cells, or T cells were the source of the cDNA or gDNA that made up the material.

Germline V lookup: CDR1 LGHNA, CDR2 YSLEER. Trimming cost V 0 bases and J 5 bases; bases outside gene matches: 5. This CDR3 spans 15 amino acids. Per the study methods: Reference gene primers were amplified, and this amplification served to estimate nucleated cell counts. Sequencing was performed with immunoSEQ multiplex PCR; in TCRdb, only in-frame clones are kept and a portion is missing. V, J and clone size derive from that table, while D and trimming were established from the DNA sequence. The top ten clones hold approximately 7.4% of a sample with about 230,000 clones, approximately 80% of them seen once.

Material for sequencing was peripheral blood. This receptor was obtained from a woman in her fifties or sixties with acute or convalescent COVID-19. The chain joins TRBV4-3 to TRBJ1-1; 8 bases fit TRBD1. CDR3 amino acids: CASSQDPYRGTEAFF. CDR3 DNA: TGCGCCAGCAGCCAAGATCCATACAGGGGGACTGAAGCTTTCTTT.